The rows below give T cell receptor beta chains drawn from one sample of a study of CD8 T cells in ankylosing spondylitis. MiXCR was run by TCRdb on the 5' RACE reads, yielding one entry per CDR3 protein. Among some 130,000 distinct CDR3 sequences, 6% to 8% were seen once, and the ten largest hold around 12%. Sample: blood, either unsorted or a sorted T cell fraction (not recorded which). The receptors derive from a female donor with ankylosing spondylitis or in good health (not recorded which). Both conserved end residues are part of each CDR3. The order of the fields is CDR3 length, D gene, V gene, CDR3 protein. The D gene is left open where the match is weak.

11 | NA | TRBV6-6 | CASTQMWEQFF
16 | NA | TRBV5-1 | CASSSRGTRGYNEQFF
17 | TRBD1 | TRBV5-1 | CASSHGQGGPLNSPLHF
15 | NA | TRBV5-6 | CASSFGSTDVGEQFF
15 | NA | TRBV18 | CASSPLTRNTDTQYF
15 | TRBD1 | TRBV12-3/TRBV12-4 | CASTLGQGGRETQYF
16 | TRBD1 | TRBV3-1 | CASSHSDRGLGNEQFF
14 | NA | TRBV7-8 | CASSLTSTGNTIYF
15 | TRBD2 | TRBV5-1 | CASSVKRAGNNEQFF
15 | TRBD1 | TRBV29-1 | CSVILAGGPNEKLFF
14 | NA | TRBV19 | CASSIRDDANGYTF
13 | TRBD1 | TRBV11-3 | CASSLGQENEAFF
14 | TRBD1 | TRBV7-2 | CASGVDRGRNEQFF
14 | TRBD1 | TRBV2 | CASRGGRGPYGYTF
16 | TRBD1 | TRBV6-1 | CASSGPGQDPGNTIYF
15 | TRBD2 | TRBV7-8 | CASSPTSGAYNEQFF
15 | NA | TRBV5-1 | CASSPSQGPGTEAFF
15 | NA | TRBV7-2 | CASSREAVGSGEQFF
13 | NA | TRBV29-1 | CSVGLRATDTQYF
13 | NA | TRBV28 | CAIADPVAHEQYF
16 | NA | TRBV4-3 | CASSQDSRGNNQPQHF
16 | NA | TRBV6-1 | CASASPLESWNSPLHF
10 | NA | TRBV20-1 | CSASLETQYF
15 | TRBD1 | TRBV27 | CASSSLDRGRDGYTF
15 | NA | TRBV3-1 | CASSLGEGGTDTQYF
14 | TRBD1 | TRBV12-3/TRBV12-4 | CASSLRTGDEKLFF
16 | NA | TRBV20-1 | CSAVSDRFNSNQPQHF
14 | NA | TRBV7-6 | CASSSYNSGNTIYF
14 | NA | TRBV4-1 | CASSHGPDTYEQYF
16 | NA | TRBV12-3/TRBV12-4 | CASSLAGASMDTEAFF
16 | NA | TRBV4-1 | CASSLEAGATNEKLFF
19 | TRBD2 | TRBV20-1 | CSARGQGGSGGAHQNEQFF
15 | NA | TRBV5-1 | CASSLVGRPTYEQYF
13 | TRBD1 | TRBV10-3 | CAILQGANYGYTF
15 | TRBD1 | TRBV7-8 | CASSLGTGLRTEAFF
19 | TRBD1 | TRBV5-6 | CASRGDRGHRGSRNNEQFF
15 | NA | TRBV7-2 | CASSSLGLSADTQYF
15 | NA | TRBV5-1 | CASSLEASPNSPLHF
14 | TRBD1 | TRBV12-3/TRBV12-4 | CASSLGQGAEKLFF
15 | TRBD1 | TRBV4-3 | CASSQAGQGADEQFF
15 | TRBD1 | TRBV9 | CASSPRQGYTYEQYF
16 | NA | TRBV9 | CASSVAFGSPNYGYTF
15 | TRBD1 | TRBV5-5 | CASSLEGQMNTEAFF
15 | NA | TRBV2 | CASSVWAQSADTQYF
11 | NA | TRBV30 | CALGGDYGYTF
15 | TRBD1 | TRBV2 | CASSVSDRGRETQYF
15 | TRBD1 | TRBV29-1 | CSVERTGRAQETQYF
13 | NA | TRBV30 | CAWSVALNTEAFF
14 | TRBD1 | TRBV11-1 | CASSFRDSYTEAFF